Presented here are 13 T cell receptor beta chains from one specimen sequenced in a study of OX40 agonist ivuxolimab in advanced cancers. Repertoires were generated with immunoSEQ multiplex PCR, while TCRdb's copy carries only in-frame clones and drops some. The table records about 53,000 clones, approximately 84% of them present only once. The sample was CD4+ or CD8+ T cells sorted from blood, taken in a trial of the OX40 agonist ivuxolimab. The receptors shown here come from an adult with an advanced solid tumor such as melanoma, head and neck, liver or kidney cancer.

This chain joins TRBV19 and TRBJ2-3, with D perhaps matching TRBD1 or TRBD2 (5 bases each). Germline CDR1 is LNHDA and CDR2 is SQIVND (reference sequence). V was cut by 8 bases and J by 1 base, with 13 bases left in between. The CDR3 sequence is 14 residues long. CDR3 bases: TGTGCCAGTGGTACCGTGGGGGGCACAGATACGCAGTATTTT. It codes for CASGTVGGTDTQYF. Full variable domain (missing parts from reference TRBV19 and TRBJ2-3): DGGITQSPKYLFRKEGQNVTLSCEQNLNHDAMYWYRQDPGQGLRLIYYSQIVNDFQKGDIAEGYSVSREKKESFPLTVTSAQKNPTAFYLCASGTVGGTDTQYFGPGTRLTVL.

This chain's CDR3 is CASRGLYEQYF. The DNA of the CDR3 is TGTGCCAGCAGGGGTTTGTACGAGCAGTACTTC. V usage is TRBV6-6 and J usage is TRBJ2-7, with D unresolved. V dropped 6 bases and J dropped 4 bases, with 7 bases sitting between them. The CDR3 runs 11 residues. Germline V lookup: CDR1 MNHNY, CDR2 SVGAGI (reference sequence).

This clone occurred a few times. This chain links TRBV11-3 with TRBJ2-3; TRBD2 aligns across 15 bases. Trimming cost V 5 bases and J 3 bases; bases outside gene matches: 3. Germline V gene data show CDR1 as SGHNT and CDR2 as YENEEA. The CDR3 contains 16 residues. The CDR3 protein is CASSRGTSGRTDTQYF. The DNA for the CDR3 is TGTGCCAGCAGCCGCGGGACTAGCGGGAGGACAGATACGCAGTATTTT.

This clone appeared once. This chain joins TRBV9 and TRBJ1-5; D is possibly TRBD1 (5 bases). CDR1 is SGDLS and CDR2 is YYNGEE in the germline V gene. Trimming left V 0 bases short and J 4 bases short, with 8 bases between. The CDR3 totals 14 residues. The CDR3 DNA reads as TGTGCCAGCAGCGTAGGTTGGGGGAATCAGCCCCAGCATTTT. Translated: CASSVGWGNQPQHF. The full variable domain, its missing parts supplied by reference TRBV9 and TRBJ1-5, is DSGVTQTPKHLITATGQRVTLRCSPRSGDLSVYWYQQSLDQGLQFLIQYYNGEERAKGNILERFSAQQFPDLHSELNLSSLELGDSALYFCASSVGWGNQPQHFGDGTRLSIL.

The CDR3 loop reads CASSSQAQGNIQYF. The CDR3 coding sequence is TGTGCCAGCAGCTCCCAAGCACAGGGCAACATTCAGTACTTC. V is TRBV7-2 and J is TRBJ2-4, with a weak D call TRBD1 (6 bases). The ends were cut back, 4 bases at V and 7 bases at J, with 14 bases in the middle. The CDR3 length is 14 residues. CDR1 is SGHTA and CDR2 is FQGNSA in the germline V gene.

V and J are TRBV2 and TRBJ2-3; D gene uncertain. V was shortened by 2 bases and J by 6 bases, with 6 bases between the two germline ends. The CDR3 covers 12 residues. CDR1 is SNHLY, CDR2 FYNNEI, per germline. CDR3 region: CASSEIQDTQYF. CDR3 bases: TGTGCCAGCAGTGAAATCCAGGATACGCAGTATTTT.

This sequence joins TRBV10-2 and TRBJ1-6; D call uncertain. The CDR3 covers 13 residues. CDR1 is WSHSY and CDR2 is SAAADI in the germline V gene. V was shortened by 7 bases and J by 9 bases, with 13 bases between the two germline ends. In nucleotides, the CDR3 is TGCGCCAGCATTGGAGCTTTGCGTTCACCCCTCCACTTT. Encoded protein: CASIGALRSPLHF.

This clone was picked up a small number of times. J is TRBJ1-5 and V is TRBV6-1, with D tentatively TRBD1 (5 bases). Germline V gene sequence: CDR1 MNHNS, CDR2 SASEGT. This CDR3 has 15 residues. The ends were cut back, 2 bases at V and 6 bases at J, with 14 bases in the middle. The CDR3 coding sequence is TGTGCCAGCAGTGAATTCCGGGATGGGGGTCAGCCCCAGCATTTT. As protein: CASSEFRDGGQPQHF.

The V call is TRBV5-1, the J call TRBJ2-7; tentatively, D is TRBD1 or TRBD2 (5 bases each). The CDR3 totals 17 residues. Deletions cut 2 bases from V and 2 bases from J, with 20 bases between. Per germline, CDR1 SGHRS and CDR2 YFSETQ. The CDR3 sequence is CASSFGVGRGSAYEQYF. CDR3 bases: TGCGCCAGCAGCTTCGGAGTGGGACGTGGGAGTGCCTACGAGCAGTACTTC.

J is TRBJ1-4 and V is TRBV7-9; 10 nucleotides align to TRBD1. CDR3 size: 16 residues. V lost 4 bases, J lost 4 bases, and 6 bases stayed unmatched. Germline assignment: CDR1 SEHNR and CDR2 FQNEAQ (reference sequence). For the CDR3, the DNA is TGTGCCAGCAGCTCGGGACAGGGGTCCGGTAATGAAAAACTGTTTTTT. Translated, it gives CASSSGQGSGNEKLFF. Together with reference TRBV7-9 and TRBJ1-4, the CDR3 gives the full variable domain: DTGVSQNPRHKITKRGQNVTFRCDPISEHNRLYWYRQTLGQGPEFLTYFQNEAQLEKSRLLSDRFSAERPKGSFSTLEIQRTEQGDSAMYLCASSSGQGSGNEKLFFGSGTQLSVL.

Points on this clone: A read error may account for a junction end that differs from germline. The J gene is TRBJ2-7, the V gene TRBV5-1; no firm D call. The CDR3 totals 15 residues. Germline-derived CDR1 and CDR2 are SGHRS and YFSETQ. CDR3 coding DNA: TGTGCCAGCAGCCGCCCAGCCGGCCAGTCCTACGAGCAGTACTTC. Protein: CASSRPAGQSYEQYF.

The V and J genes are TRBV2 and TRBJ1-1; tentative D call: TRBD1 (6 bases). The germline V and J ends were trimmed by 3 bases and 8 bases, with 13 bases remaining between them. CDR3 length: 13 amino acids. Germline values: CDR1 SNHLY, CDR2 FYNNEI. The CDR3 region is CASSEGAKLEAFF. The DNA for the CDR3 is TGTGCCAGCAGTGAGGGGGCCAAATTAGAAGCTTTCTTT.

The chain recombines TRBV7-8 with TRBJ2-5; possibly TRBD1 for D (5 bases). This CDR3 has 15 residues. Deletions cut 3 bases from V and 1 base from J, with 12 bases between. CDR1 and CDR2 (germline): SGHVS, FQNEAQ. Written as DNA, the CDR3 is TGTGCCAGCAGCTTGGCAGGGCGACCCCAAGAGACCCAGTACTTC. It codes for CASSLAGRPQETQYF. Drawing the rest from reference TRBV7-8 and TRBJ2-5, the complete variable domain is GAGVSQSPRYKVAKRGQDVALRCDPISGHVSLFWYQQALGQGPEFLTYFQNEAQLDKSGLPSDRFFAERPEGSVSTLKIQRTQQEDSAVYLCASSLAGRPQETQYFGPGTRLLVL.